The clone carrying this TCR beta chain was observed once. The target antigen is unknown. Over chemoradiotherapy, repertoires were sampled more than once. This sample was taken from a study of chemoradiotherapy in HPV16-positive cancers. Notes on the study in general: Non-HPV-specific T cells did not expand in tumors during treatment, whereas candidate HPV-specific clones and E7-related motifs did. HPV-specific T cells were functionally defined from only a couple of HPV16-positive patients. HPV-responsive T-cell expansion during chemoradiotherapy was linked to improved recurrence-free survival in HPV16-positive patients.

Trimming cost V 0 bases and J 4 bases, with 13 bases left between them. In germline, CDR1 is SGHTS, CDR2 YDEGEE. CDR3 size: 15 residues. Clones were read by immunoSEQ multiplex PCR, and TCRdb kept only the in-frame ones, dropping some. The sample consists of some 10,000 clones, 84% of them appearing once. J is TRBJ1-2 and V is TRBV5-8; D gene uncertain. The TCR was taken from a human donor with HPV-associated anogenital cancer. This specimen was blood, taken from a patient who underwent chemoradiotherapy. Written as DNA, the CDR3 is TGTGCCAGCAGCTTGGCCCGCCAGTTACTCTATGGCTACACCTTC. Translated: CASSLARQLLYGYTF. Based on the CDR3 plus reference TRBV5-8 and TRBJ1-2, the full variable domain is EAGVTQSPTHLIKTRGQQATLRCSPISGHTSVYWYQQALGLGLQFLLWYDEGEERNRGNFPPRFSGRQFPNYSSELNVNALELEDSALYLCASSLARQLLYGYTFGSGTRLTVV.